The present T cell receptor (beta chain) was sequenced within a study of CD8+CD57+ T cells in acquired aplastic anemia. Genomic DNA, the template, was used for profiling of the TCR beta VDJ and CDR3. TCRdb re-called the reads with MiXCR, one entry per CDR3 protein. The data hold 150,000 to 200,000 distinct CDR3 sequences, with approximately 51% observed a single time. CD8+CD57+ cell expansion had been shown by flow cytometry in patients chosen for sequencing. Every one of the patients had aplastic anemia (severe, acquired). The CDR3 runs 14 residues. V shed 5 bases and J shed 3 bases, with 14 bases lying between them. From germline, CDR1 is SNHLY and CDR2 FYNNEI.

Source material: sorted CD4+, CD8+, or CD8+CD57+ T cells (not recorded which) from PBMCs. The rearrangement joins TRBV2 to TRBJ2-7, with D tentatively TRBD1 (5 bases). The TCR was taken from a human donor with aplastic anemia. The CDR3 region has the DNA TGTGCCAGCAGTTGGCGCCTAGACAGCTACGAGCAGTACGTC. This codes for CASSWRLDSYEQYV.